This T cell receptor (beta chain) was captured in a study of T cell responses to AZD1222 COVID-19 vaccine. Sequencing was performed with immunoSEQ multiplex PCR; in TCRdb, only in-frame clones are kept and a portion is missing. The sample holds roughly 180,000 clones, about 93% seen once. This clone was seen just once. Antigen unknown. Findings and limits, study-wide: In a largely white British group with more females than males, clonal diversity was possibly underestimated. Repertoire sampling happened only post peak T cell response. At baseline, just a handful of AZD1222 recipients tested seropositive.

With 1 base clipped from V and 5 bases from J, the junction kept 0 bases outside the gene matches. CDR1 is SGHAT, CDR2 FQNNGV, per germline. This CDR3 has 14 amino acids. The receptor comes from an adult in good health. This material consisted of peripheral blood, taken on day 0 of AZD1222 vaccination. The chain joins TRBV11-2 to TRBJ1-5, with 9 positions matching TRBD1. The CDR3 protein is CASSLGQGDQPQHF. CDR3 nucleotides: TGTGCCAGCAGCTTAGGACAGGGGGATCAGCCCCAGCATTTT.